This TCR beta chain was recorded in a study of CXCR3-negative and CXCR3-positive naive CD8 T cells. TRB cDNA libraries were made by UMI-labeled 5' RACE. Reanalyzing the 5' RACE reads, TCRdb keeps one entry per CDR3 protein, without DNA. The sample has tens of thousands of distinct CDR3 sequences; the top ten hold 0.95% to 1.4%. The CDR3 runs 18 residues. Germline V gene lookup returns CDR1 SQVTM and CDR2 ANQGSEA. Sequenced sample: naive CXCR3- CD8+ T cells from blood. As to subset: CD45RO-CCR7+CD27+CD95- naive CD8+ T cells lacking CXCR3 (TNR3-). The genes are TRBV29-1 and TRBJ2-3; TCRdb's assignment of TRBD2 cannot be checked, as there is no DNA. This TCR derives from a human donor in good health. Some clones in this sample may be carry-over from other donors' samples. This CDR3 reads CSVEGLAGKRPSTDTQYF.